The clone carrying this T cell receptor beta chain appeared a single time. What it binds is not known. CDR1 is SGHTA and CDR2 is FQGNSA in the germline V gene. Trimming took 2 bases from V and 1 from J, leaving 8 bases between them. The CDR3 length is 14 residues. The entry originates in a study of cytomegalovirus exposure and HLA in healthy donors. Healthy individuals who donated bone marrow served as the donors. This donor has no recorded CMV serostatus. The study's findings and limits: TCR beta V segments were, for the most part, productive about 87% or about 30% of the time in an earlier analysis. Follow-up analysis seemed to connect common viral pathogens with several of the most significant clusters identified.

Amplification used 60 Vbeta primers and 13 Jbeta primers. Here immunoSEQ multiplex PCR was the method, and the copy in TCRdb shows in-frame clones only, minus some. This table has approximately 200,000 clones, about 84% appearing once. The origin of this receptor is a human donor in good health. The specimen was PBMCs. The chain is built from TRBV7-2 and TRBJ1-1; the D gene is possibly TRBD1 (5 bases). The CDR3 here is CASSLMGGNTEAFF. DNA for the CDR3: TGTGCCAGCAGCTTAATGGGGGGGAACACTGAAGCTTTCTTT.